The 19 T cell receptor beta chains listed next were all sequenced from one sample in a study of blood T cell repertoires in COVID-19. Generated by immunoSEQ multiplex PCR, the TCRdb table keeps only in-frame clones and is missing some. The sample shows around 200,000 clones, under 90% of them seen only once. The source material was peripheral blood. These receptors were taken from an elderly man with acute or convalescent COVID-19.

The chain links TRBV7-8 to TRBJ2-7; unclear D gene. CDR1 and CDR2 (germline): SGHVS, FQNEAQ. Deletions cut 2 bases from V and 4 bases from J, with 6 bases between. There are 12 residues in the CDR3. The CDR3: CASSLIQYEQYF. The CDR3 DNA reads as TGTGCCAGCAGCTTAATACAATACGAGCAGTACTTC. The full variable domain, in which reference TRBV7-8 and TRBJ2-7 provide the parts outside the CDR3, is GAGVSQSPRYKVAKRGQDVALRCDPISGHVSLFWYQQALGQGPEFLTYFQNEAQLDKSGLPSDRFFAERPEGSVSTLKIQRTQQEDSAVYLCASSLIQYEQYFGPGTRLTVT.

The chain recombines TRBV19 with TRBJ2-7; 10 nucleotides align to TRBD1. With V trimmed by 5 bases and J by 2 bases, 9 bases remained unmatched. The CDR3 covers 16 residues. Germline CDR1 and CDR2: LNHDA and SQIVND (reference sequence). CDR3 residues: CASSYLPGQGTYEQYF. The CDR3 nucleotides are TGTGCCAGTAGTTATTTACCGGGACAGGGGACCTACGAGCAGTACTTC.

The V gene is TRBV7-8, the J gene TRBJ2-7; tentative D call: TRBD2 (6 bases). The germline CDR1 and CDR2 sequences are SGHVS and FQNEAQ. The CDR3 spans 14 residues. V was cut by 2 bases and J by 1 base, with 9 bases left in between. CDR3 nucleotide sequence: TGTGCCAGCAGCTTATTCGGGGGATCCTACGAGCAGTACTTC. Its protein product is CASSLFGGSYEQYF. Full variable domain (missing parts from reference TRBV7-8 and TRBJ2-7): GAGVSQSPRYKVAKRGQDVALRCDPISGHVSLFWYQQALGQGPEFLTYFQNEAQLDKSGLPSDRFFAERPEGSVSTLKIQRTQQEDSAVYLCASSLFGGSYEQYFGPGTRLTVT.

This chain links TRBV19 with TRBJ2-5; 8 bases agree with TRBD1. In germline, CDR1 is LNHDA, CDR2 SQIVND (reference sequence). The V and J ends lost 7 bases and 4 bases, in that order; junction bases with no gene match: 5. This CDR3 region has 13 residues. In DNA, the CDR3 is TGTGCCAGTACCCGGACAGGGACAGAGACCCAGTACTTC. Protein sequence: CASTRTGTETQYF.

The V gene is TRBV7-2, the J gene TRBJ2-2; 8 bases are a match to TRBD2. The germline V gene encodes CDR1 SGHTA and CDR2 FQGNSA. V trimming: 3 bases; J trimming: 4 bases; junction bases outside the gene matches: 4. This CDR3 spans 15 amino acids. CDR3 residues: CASSFVAGGTGELFF. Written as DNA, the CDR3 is TGTGCCAGCAGCTTTGTGGCGGGAGGCACCGGGGAGCTGTTTTTT.

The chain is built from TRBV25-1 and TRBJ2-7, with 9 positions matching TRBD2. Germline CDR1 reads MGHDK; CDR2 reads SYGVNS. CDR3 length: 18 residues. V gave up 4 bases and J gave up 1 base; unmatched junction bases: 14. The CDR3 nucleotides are TGTGCCAGCAGTGGCCCCCCGAGTAGCGGGAGTACGTCCTACGAGCAGTACGTC. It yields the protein CASSGPPSSGSTSYEQYV.

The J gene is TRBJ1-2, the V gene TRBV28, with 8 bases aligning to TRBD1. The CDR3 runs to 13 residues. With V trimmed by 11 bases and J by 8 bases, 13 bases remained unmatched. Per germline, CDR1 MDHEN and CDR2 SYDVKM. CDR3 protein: CAESQGAPGGYTF. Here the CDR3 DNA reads TGTGCCGAATCGCAGGGGGCCCCTGGGGGCTACACCTTC.

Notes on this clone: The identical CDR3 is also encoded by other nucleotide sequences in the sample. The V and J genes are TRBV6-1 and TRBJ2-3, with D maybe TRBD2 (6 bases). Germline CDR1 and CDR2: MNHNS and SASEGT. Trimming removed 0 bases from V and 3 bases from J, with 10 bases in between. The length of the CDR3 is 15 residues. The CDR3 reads CASSEAGGWTDTQYF. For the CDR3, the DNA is TGTGCCAGCAGTGAAGCGGGAGGTTGGACAGATACGCAGTATTTT.

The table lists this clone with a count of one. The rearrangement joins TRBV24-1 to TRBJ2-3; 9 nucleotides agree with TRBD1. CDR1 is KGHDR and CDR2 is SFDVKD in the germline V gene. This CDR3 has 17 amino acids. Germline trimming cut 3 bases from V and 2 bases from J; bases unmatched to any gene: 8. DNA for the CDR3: TGTGCCACCAGTGATCACGCCGGGACAGGGTTCACAGATACGCAGTATTTT. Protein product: CATSDHAGTGFTDTQYF.

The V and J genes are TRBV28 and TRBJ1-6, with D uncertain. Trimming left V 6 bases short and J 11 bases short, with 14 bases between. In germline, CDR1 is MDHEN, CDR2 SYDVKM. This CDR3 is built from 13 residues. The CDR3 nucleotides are TGTGCCAGCAGAATGACACAGTCAACACCCCTCCACTTT. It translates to CASRMTQSTPLHF.

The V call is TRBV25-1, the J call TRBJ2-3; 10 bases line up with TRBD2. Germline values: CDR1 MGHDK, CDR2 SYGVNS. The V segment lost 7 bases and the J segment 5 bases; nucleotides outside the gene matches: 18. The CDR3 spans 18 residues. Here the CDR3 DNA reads TGTGCCAGCACCATAGAATCACGGACTAGCGGAACACAAGATACGCAGTATTTT. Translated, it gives CASTIESRTSGTQDTQYF.

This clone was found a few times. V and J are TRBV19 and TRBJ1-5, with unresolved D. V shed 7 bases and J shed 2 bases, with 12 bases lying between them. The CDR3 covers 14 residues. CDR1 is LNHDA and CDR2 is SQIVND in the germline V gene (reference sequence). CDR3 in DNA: TGTGCCAGTATTGGACTTGGGGGCAATCAGCCCCAGCATTTT. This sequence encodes CASIGLGGNQPQHF.

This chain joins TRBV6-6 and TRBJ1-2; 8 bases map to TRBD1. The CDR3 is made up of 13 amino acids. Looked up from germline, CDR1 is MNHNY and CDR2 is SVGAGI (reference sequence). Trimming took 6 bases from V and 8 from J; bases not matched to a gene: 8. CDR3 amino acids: CASRPGQGHGYTF. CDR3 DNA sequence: TGTGCCAGCAGACCAGGACAGGGCCACGGCTACACCTTC.

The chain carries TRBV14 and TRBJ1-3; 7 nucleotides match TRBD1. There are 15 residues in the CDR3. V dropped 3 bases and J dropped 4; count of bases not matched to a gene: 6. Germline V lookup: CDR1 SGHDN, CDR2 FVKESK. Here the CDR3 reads CASSQPGQRGNTIYF. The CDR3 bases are TGTGCCAGCAGCCAGCCGGGACAGAGAGGAAACACCATATATTTT.

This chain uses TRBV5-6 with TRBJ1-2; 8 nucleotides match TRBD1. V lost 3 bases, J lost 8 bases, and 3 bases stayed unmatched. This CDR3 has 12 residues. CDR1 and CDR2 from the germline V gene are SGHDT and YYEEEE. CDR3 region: CASSWGQEGYTF. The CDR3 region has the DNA TGTGCCAGCAGCTGGGGACAGGAGGGCTACACCTTC.

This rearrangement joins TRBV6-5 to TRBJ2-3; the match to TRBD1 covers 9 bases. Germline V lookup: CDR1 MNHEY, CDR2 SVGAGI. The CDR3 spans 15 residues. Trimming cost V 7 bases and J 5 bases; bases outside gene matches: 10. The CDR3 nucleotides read TGTGCCAGCACCAGACAGGGGGTAATACAAGATACGCAGTATTTT. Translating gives CASTRQGVIQDTQYF.

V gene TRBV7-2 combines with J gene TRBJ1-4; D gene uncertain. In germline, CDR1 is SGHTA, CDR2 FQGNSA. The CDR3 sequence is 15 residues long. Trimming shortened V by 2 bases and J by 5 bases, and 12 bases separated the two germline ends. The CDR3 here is CASSLSRGLNEKLFF. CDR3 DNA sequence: TGTGCCAGCAGCTTATCGCGAGGGCTCAATGAAAAACTGTTTTTT.

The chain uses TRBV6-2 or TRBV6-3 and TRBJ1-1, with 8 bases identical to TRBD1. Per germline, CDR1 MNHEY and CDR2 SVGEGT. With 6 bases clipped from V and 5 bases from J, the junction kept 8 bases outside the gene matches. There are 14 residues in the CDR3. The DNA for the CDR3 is TGTGCCAGCAGCCGTACAGGGGGATGGACTGAAGCTTTCTTT. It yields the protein CASSRTGGWTEAFF.

The CDR3 DNA reads TGTGCCAGCAGCACCACGACTAGTTGGGAGCAGTTCTTC. It yields the protein CASSTTTSWEQFF. This sequence joins TRBV11-3 and TRBJ2-1; a weak D match, TRBD2 (6 bases). The V gene lost 5 bases and the J gene lost 10 bases, with 15 bases spanning the gap. In germline, CDR1 is SGHNT, CDR2 YENEEA. The length of the CDR3 is 13 residues.